These T cell receptor beta chains were read from a single sample in a study of blood T cell repertoires in COVID-19. The method was immunoSEQ multiplex PCR; TCRdb's version includes in-frame clones alone and lacks a portion of them. This sample has more than 85,000 clones, with 85% to 90% found just once. Sequencing was performed on peripheral blood. The receptors were sampled from a human donor in a cohort sampled during active COVID-19. Both conserved end residues are part of each CDR3. The order of the fields is V gene, clone size, J gene, D gene, CDR3 protein, CDR3 DNA. A D gene is named only where the DNA matches it firmly. Clone size is shown for a subset of rows, as once, few, many or a class of expanded clone.

>TRBV3-1/TRBV3-2|-|TRBJ2-5|TRBD2
CASSQVSAGDRQYF
TGTGCCAGCAGCCAGGTATCGGCGGGAGATCGCCAGTACTTC
>TRBV5-4|-|TRBJ2-7|-
CASSSSGIEQYF
TGTGCCAGCAGCTCAAGCGGAATCGAGCAGTACTTC
>TRBV3-1/TRBV3-2|-|TRBJ2-6|TRBD1
CASSDGQGKSGANVLTF
TGTGCCAGCAGCGACGGACAGGGAAAATCTGGGGCCAACGTCCTGACTTTC
>TRBV7-2|-|TRBJ2-3|-
CASSLTAGIDTDTQYF
TGTGCCAGCAGCTTAACCGCGGGGATTGACACAGATACGCAGTATTTT
>TRBV9|-|TRBJ2-3|TRBD2
CASSVVAGTSPEDTQYF
TGTGCCAGCAGCGTAGTGGCCGGGACTAGCCCCGAGGATACGCAGTATTTT
>TRBV6-6|-|TRBJ2-3|-
CASSQIREFVADTQYF
TGTGCCAGCAGTCAAATCAGGGAATTTGTTGCAGATACGCAGTATTTT
>TRBV7-2|once|TRBJ2-7|TRBD1
CASSSSGTGPYEQYF
TGTGCCAGCAGCTCCTCCGGGACAGGGCCCTACGAGCAGTACTTC
>TRBV3-1/TRBV3-2|-|TRBJ2-3|TRBD2
CASSPLAGIGTDTQYF
TGTGCCAGCAGCCCTCTAGCGGGAATTGGCACAGATACGCAGTATTTT
>TRBV18|-|TRBJ1-1|-
CASSLGAGTEAFF
TGTGCCAGCTCTCTGGGCGCGGGCACTGAAGCTTTCTTT
>TRBV5-1|-|TRBJ2-5|-
CASSPRRAQETQYF
TGCGCCAGCAGCCCCCGGAGGGCCCAAGAGACCCAGTACTTC
>TRBV18|-|TRBJ1-6|TRBD1
CASSRGTGALGSPLHF
TGTGCCAGCTCACGCGGGACAGGCGCGTTGGGGTCACCCCTCCACTTT
>TRBV5-1|-|TRBJ2-2|TRBD2
CASSSTSGGSVGTGELFF
TGCGCCAGCAGCTCAACTAGCGGGGGGTCCGTTGGCACCGGGGAGCTGTTTTTT
>TRBV7-9|-|TRBJ1-3|TRBD1
CASSFGGQASGNTIYF
TGTGCCAGCAGCTTCGGCGGACAGGCCTCTGGAAACACCATATATTTT
>TRBV5-1|-|TRBJ2-4|TRBD2
CASSLGIAGVAKNIQYF
TGCGCCAGCAGCTTGGGGATAGCGGGGGTAGCCAAAAACATTCAGTACTTC
>TRBV15|-|TRBJ2-5|-
CATSSLRGMVETQYF
TGTGCCACCAGCTCCCTCCGGGGTATGGTGGAGACCCAGTACTTC
>TRBV18|once|TRBJ2-7|TRBD1
CASSEGDRGIVEQYF
TGTGCCAGCTCAGAGGGGGACAGGGGTATCGTCGAGCAGTACTTC
>TRBV19|-|TRBJ1-6|TRBD1
CASSTGQGAEGSPLHF
TGTGCCAGTAGTACGGGACAGGGGGCCGAAGGTTCACCCCTCCACTTT
>TRBV4-1|-|TRBJ2-1|TRBD2
CASSPTSGGAPYNEQFF
TGCGCCAGCAGCCCGACTAGCGGGGGGGCCCCCTACAATGAGCAGTTCTTC
>TRBV27|-|TRBJ1-2|TRBD1
CASSLVRGRGYTF
TGTGCCAGCAGTTTGGTCAGGGGGCGCGGCTACACCTTC
>TRBV24-1|once|TRBJ2-2|-
CATRDAGRDTGELFF
TGTGCCACCAGAGACGCGGGTAGGGACACCGGGGAGCTGTTTTTT
>TRBV4-3|-|TRBJ1-2|-
CASSQVVQAHGYTF
TGCGCCAGCAGCCAAGTTGTACAGGCCCATGGCTACACCTTC
>TRBV25-1|-|TRBJ1-2|-
CASSEPLEGYTF
TGTGCCAGCAGTGAGCCCTTAGAGGGCTACACCTTC
>TRBV4-3|-|TRBJ2-3|-
CASSQQRGDTQYF
TGCGCCAGCAGCCAACAAAGGGGCGATACGCAGTATTTT
>TRBV5-1|-|TRBJ2-1|TRBD2
CASSLGLAAYNEQFF
TGCGCCAGCAGCCTAGGACTAGCGGCCTACAATGAGCAGTTCTTC